The 26 T cell receptor beta chains reported below all come from one sample, sequenced in a study of shared clonotypes between healthy human individuals. TCRdb's table, derived via immunoSEQ multiplex PCR, lists solely in-frame clones and lacks some. The table has roughly 2,000,000 clones, about 93% seen once; the top ten hold around 1.7%. Naive CD8 populations comprised CD45RO-negative cells positively selected for CCR7, excluding terminally differentiated effector memory CD45RA+ cells. The sequencing input was naive CD8+ T cells from PBMCs. The receptors originated from a man between 18 and 35 years old in good health. Some clones in this sample may be carry-over from other donors' samples.

The CDR3 nucleotides are TGCGCCAGCAGCTTCTCGGAGACTGGCTCCTACAATGAGCAGTTCTTC. This encodes CASSFSETGSYNEQFF. The V and J genes are TRBV5-1 and TRBJ2-1, with D uncertain. There are 16 residues in the CDR3. Trimming removed 2 bases at V and 0 bases at J, with 12 bases between. Germline CDR1 reads SGHRS; CDR2 reads YFSETQ. The whole variable domain, filled in from reference TRBV5-1 and TRBJ2-1, reads KAGVTQTPRYLIKTRGQQVTLSCSPISGHRSVSWYQQTPGQGLQFLFEYFSETQRNKGNFPGRFSGRQFSNSRSEMNVSTLELGDSALYLCASSFSETGSYNEQFFGPGTRLTVL.

This clone was counted a single time. The gene calls are TRBV21-1 and TRBJ2-7; the D segment call TRBD2 is taken from the table without a DNA check. TRBV21-1 is a documented pseudogene. The CDR3 length is 16 residues. Here the CDR3 DNA reads TGTGCCAGTGGGAATCTCCCGGGACTAGCGGACTACGAGCAGTACTTC. Encoded protein: CASGNLPGLADYEQYF.

The chain employs TRBV19 and TRBJ1-5; possibly TRBD1 for D (5 bases). Germline V gene lookup returns CDR1 LNHDA and CDR2 SQIVND (reference sequence). Trimming shortened V by 5 bases and J by 2 bases, and 13 bases separated the two germline ends. The CDR3 is 15 amino acids. The CDR3 coding sequence is TGTGCCAGTAGTCCACAGGCTTACGGCAATCAGCCCCAGCATTTT. It codes for CASSPQAYGNQPQHF. Full variable domain (missing parts from reference TRBV19 and TRBJ1-5): DGGITQSPKYLFRKEGQNVTLSCEQNLNHDAMYWYRQDPGQGLRLIYYSQIVNDFQKGDIAEGYSVSREKKESFPLTVTSAQKNPTAFYLCASSPQAYGNQPQHFGDGTRLSIL.

This chain links TRBV15 with TRBJ1-1; D gene uncertain. Germline V gene sequence: CDR1 LNHNV, CDR2 YYDKDF (reference sequence). The germline V and J ends were trimmed by 1 base and 1 base, with 7 bases remaining between them. This CDR3 contains 14 residues. The CDR3 loop is CATSRGMGNTEAFF. Written as DNA, the CDR3 is TGTGCCACCAGCAGAGGGATGGGGAACACTGAAGCTTTCTTT.

As to this clone: The identical CDR3 is also encoded by other nucleotide sequences in the sample. The chain recombines TRBV27 with TRBJ1-3, with D perhaps matching TRBD1 (5 bases). The CDR3 consists of 13 residues. The V end was cut by 3 bases, the J end by 4 bases, with 7 bases between. Germline values: CDR1 MNHEY, CDR2 SMNVEV (reference sequence). CDR3 loop: CASSFDRGNTIYF. In DNA, the CDR3 is TGTGCCAGCAGTTTCGACAGAGGAAACACCATATATTTT.

V usage is TRBV7-9 and J usage is TRBJ2-2, with D possibly being TRBD1 (6 bases). Trimming removed 5 bases from V and 0 bases from J, with 13 bases in between. The CDR3 extends over 16 amino acids. Germline CDR1 reads SEHNR; CDR2 reads FQNEAQ (reference sequence). CDR3 DNA: TGTGCCAGCAGCGGTTTCGGGACACCGAACACCGGGGAGCTGTTTTTT. This gives the protein CASSGFGTPNTGELFF.

The CDR3 reads CASSPDRGTDTQYF. As DNA, the CDR3 is TGTGCCAGCAGTCCGGACAGGGGCACAGATACGCAGTATTTT. The V call is TRBV27, the J call TRBJ2-3; 8 bases fit TRBD1. CDR3 length equals 14 residues. V was pared by 5 bases and J by 1 base, with 2 bases of the junction left unmatched. Germline-derived CDR1 and CDR2 are MNHEY and SMNVEV (reference sequence).

CDR3 amino acids: CASSVTEWNQPQHF. The CDR3 DNA reads TGTGCCAGCAGTGTAACGGAATGGAATCAGCCCCAGCATTTT. The gene calls are TRBV2 and TRBJ1-5, with D hard to call. The V end lost 4 bases, the J end lost 4 bases, and 11 bases lay between the germline ends. CDR1 and CDR2 from the germline V gene are SNHLY and FYNNEI. CDR3 length: 14 amino acids. The whole variable domain, filled in from reference TRBV2 and TRBJ1-5, reads EPEVTQTPSHQVTQMGQEVILRCVPISNHLYFYWYRQILGQKVEFLVSFYNNEISEKSEIFDDQFSVERPDGSNFTLKIRSTKLEDSAMYFCASSVTEWNQPQHFGDGTRLSIL.

The table lists this clone with a count of one. CDR3 residues: CASRPTGYGYTF. The CDR3 DNA follows: TGTGCCAGCAGACCCACCGGCTATGGCTACACCTTC. The chain couples TRBV28 to TRBJ1-2; D remains unclear. The V and J ends lost 6 bases and 4 bases respectively, with 9 bases between them. This CDR3 has 12 amino acids. From germline, CDR1 is MDHEN and CDR2 SYDVKM.

The genes are TRBV7-9 and TRBJ1-3; D unclear. Trimming removed 4 bases at V and 8 bases at J, with 18 bases between. CDR3 length equals 15 residues. Germline values: CDR1 SEHNR, CDR2 FQNEAQ (reference sequence). In DNA, the CDR3 is TGTGCCAGCAGCTCGAGACGAGCCTTGGTGGACACCATATATTTT. As protein: CASSSRRALVDTIYF.

In this sample, this clone turned up once. The chain carries TRBV28 and TRBJ2-1, with D unclear. Trimming took 6 bases from V and 5 from J, leaving 8 bases between them. Per the germline V gene, CDR1 is MDHEN and CDR2 is SYDVKM. The CDR3 contains 12 residues. Written as DNA, the CDR3 is TGTGCCAGCAGCCCTTGGGACAATGAGCAGTTCTTC. This gives the protein CASSPWDNEQFF.

The V and J genes are TRBV9 and TRBJ2-3, with 9 bases aligning to TRBD1. The CDR3 loop spans 15 amino acids. V was pared by 0 bases and J by 2 bases, with 1 base of the junction left unmatched. CDR1 is SGDLS and CDR2 is YYNGEE in the germline V gene. The CDR3 spells CASSVDRGPTDTQYF. The CDR3 DNA sequence: TGTGCCAGCAGCGTAGACAGGGGGCCCACAGATACGCAGTATTTT.

The V and J genes are TRBV30 and TRBJ1-5; D gene uncertain. Per germline, CDR1 GTSNPN and CDR2 SVGIG (reference sequence). With 4 bases removed from V and 6 bases from J, the gap between germline ends came to 13 bases. This CDR3 is 13 amino acids long. The CDR3 sequence: CAWTPGSGQPQHF. The CDR3 nucleotides are TGTGCCTGGACCCCGGGATCTGGTCAGCCCCAGCATTTT.

The rearrangement joins TRBV27 to TRBJ2-3; 12 nucleotides agree with TRBD2. CDR1 is MNHEY, CDR2 SMNVEV, per germline (reference sequence). This CDR3 has 18 residues. V lost 3 bases to trimming and J lost 4 bases; unmatched junction nucleotides: 11. CDR3 in DNA: TGTGCCAGCAGTTTCTCGGGACTAGCGGGCCTGAGGGCAGATACGCAGTATTTT. This sequence encodes CASSFSGLAGLRADTQYF.

The chain has TRBV7-8 and TRBJ2-5, with a weak D call TRBD1 (6 bases). The CDR3 length is 13 residues. The germline V and J ends were trimmed by 5 bases and 4 bases, with 11 bases remaining between them. Germline CDR1 reads SGHVS; CDR2 reads FQNEAQ. The CDR3 is CASSPGQTETQYF. The DNA for the CDR3 is TGTGCCAGCAGCCCCGGACAGACAGAGACCCAGTACTTC.

V and J are TRBV4-2 and TRBJ2-7; 8 nucleotides match TRBD1. The trim removed 4 bases at V and 0 bases at J, leaving 8 bases unmatched. The CDR3 totals 16 residues. Per the germline V gene, CDR1 is LGHNA and CDR2 is YNFKEQ. CDR3: CASSLVTGESSYEQYF. In DNA form, the CDR3 reads TGTGCCAGCAGCCTGGTGACAGGGGAGAGCTCCTACGAGCAGTACTTC.

This clone is a singleton in its sample. V is TRBV7-9 and J is TRBJ2-1; tentatively, D is TRBD1 or TRBD2 (5 bases each). The CDR3 is made up of 17 amino acids. Germline CDR1 SEHNR, CDR2 FQNEAQ (reference sequence). Trimming shortened V by 2 bases and J by 5 bases, and 19 bases separated the two germline ends. The CDR3 reads CASSLPFGASLHNEQFF. The CDR3 nucleotides are TGTGCCAGCAGCTTACCATTTGGGGCTAGCCTACACAATGAGCAGTTCTTC.

This sequence joins TRBV10-3 and TRBJ2-1, with 10 positions matching TRBD1. V lost 4 bases and J lost 2; bases outside the gene matches: 17. Germline lookup yields CDR1 ENHRY and CDR2 SYGVKD. The CDR3 has 20 amino acids. The CDR3 here is CAISGVELGQGNLAYNEQFF. As DNA, the CDR3 is TGTGCCATCAGTGGCGTCGAATTGGGACAGGGGAATCTAGCCTACAATGAGCAGTTCTTC.

CDR3 residues: CASSPGLRREQYF. In nucleotides, the CDR3 is TGTGCCAGCAGTCCGGGACTACGGAGGGAGCAGTACTTC. The rearrangement uses TRBV27 and TRBJ2-7; 7 nucleotides align to TRBD2. With V trimmed by 5 bases and J by 7 bases, 8 bases remained unmatched. The CDR3 spans 13 residues. Germline V lookup: CDR1 MNHEY, CDR2 SMNVEV (reference sequence).

The J gene is TRBJ1-1, the V gene TRBV4-3; the D is unclear. The CDR3 sequence is 12 residues long. V lost 10 bases and J lost 6, with 15 bases in between. Germline CDR1 LGHNA, CDR2 YSLEER. The chain's CDR3 is CATLSEGAEAFF. In DNA form, the CDR3 reads TGCGCCACATTATCGGAGGGCGCTGAAGCTTTCTTT.

The CDR3 is CASSMTGGGSGNTIYF. The CDR3 nucleotides are TGTGCCAGCAGCATGACAGGGGGCGGCTCTGGAAACACCATATATTTT. The chain carries TRBV7-3 and TRBJ1-3; 10 positions match TRBD1. The CDR3 covers 16 residues. V gave up 5 bases and J gave up 0 bases; unmatched junction bases: 4. Germline CDR1 reads SGHTA; CDR2 reads FQGTGA.

V gene TRBV10-3 combines with J gene TRBJ2-1, with 7 bases identical to TRBD2. The CDR3 is 15 residues long. V shed 5 bases, J shed 0 bases, and the junction held 4 bases outside the gene matches. The germline V gene has CDR1 ENHRY and CDR2 SYGVKD. The CDR3 loop reads CAISFSGPSYNEQFF. The CDR3 region has the DNA TGTGCCATCAGTTTTAGCGGGCCCTCCTACAATGAGCAGTTCTTC.

The rearrangement joins TRBV6-5 to TRBJ2-7; 8 nucleotides line up with TRBD2. The CDR3 runs 15 residues. After removal of 5 bases from V and 2 bases from J, the junction contained 8 bases not matched to a gene. The germline gives CDR1 MNHEY, CDR2 SVGAGI. Written as DNA, the CDR3 is TGTGCCAGCAGTCCCGGACTAGCCGCCACCTACGAGCAGTACTTC. This codes for CASSPGLAATYEQYF.

The chain links TRBV4-1 to TRBJ2-7; 11 bases map to TRBD2. Losses at the gene ends were 5 bases for V and 4 bases for J; bases not matched to a gene: 13. Germline CDR1 is MGHRA and CDR2 is YSYEKL. The CDR3 has 17 amino acids. The CDR3 here is CASSAGASGRSGYEQYF. The DNA for the CDR3 is TGCGCCAGCAGCGCGGGGGCTAGCGGGAGGTCTGGGTACGAGCAGTACTTC.

The chain combines TRBV9 with TRBJ2-6; D gene uncertain. The CDR3 is 16 amino acids. V lost 4 bases to trimming and J lost 2 bases, with 13 bases between them. Germline values: CDR1 SGDLS, CDR2 YYNGEE. DNA of the CDR3: TGTGCCAGCAGCCCAACGTTTAGGGCTGGGGCCAACGTCCTGACTTTC. This encodes CASSPTFRAGANVLTF.

V gene TRBV6-1 combines with J gene TRBJ1-5; the match to TRBD1 covers 8 bases. This CDR3 has 14 amino acids. Germline V gene sequence: CDR1 MNHNS, CDR2 SASEGT. J gave up 3 bases and V 6 bases, and 4 bases lay outside the gene matches. CDR3 residues: CASRGTGHNQPQHF. The CDR3 DNA reads as TGTGCCAGCAGGGGGACAGGACACAATCAGCCCCAGCATTTT.